These 29 T cell receptor beta chains were all obtained from the same sample, sequenced in a study of T cells after posttransplantation cyclophosphamide. Profiled with immunoSEQ multiplex PCR; TCRdb holds only in-frame clones, not every one. The profile covers approximately 31,000 clones, none occurring a single time. Input material: PBMCs. These receptors were collected from a woman under 40 in good health and a related stem cell transplant donor.

Ten or more counts support this clone. The chain couples TRBV10-2 to TRBJ1-2; tentative D call: TRBD1 (5 bases). The germline gives CDR1 WSHSY, CDR2 SAAADI. The CDR3 is 12 amino acids. Trimming stripped 7 bases from V and 3 bases from J, with 9 bases between. The CDR3 protein is CASTGLDYGYTF. CDR3 in DNA: TGCGCCAGCACAGGGTTGGACTATGGCTACACCTTC.

At least ten counts were recorded for this clone. The chain links TRBV4-1 to TRBJ2-2, with 9 bases matching TRBD2. The CDR3 totals 15 residues. Germline V gene sequence: CDR1 MGHRA, CDR2 YSYEKL. V lost 1 base to trimming and J lost 4 bases; unmatched junction nucleotides: 1. This CDR3 is CASSQGLAVTGELFF. The CDR3 DNA reads TGCGCCAGCAGCCAAGGACTAGCGGTCACCGGGGAGCTGTTTTTT.

The sample holds many counts of this clone. V usage is TRBV6-1 and J usage is TRBJ1-6; D remains ambiguous. V was clipped by 0 bases and J by 7 bases, with 4 bases between them. This CDR3 spans 13 amino acids. Germline lookup yields CDR1 MNHNS and CDR2 SASEGT. CDR3 coding DNA: TGTGCCAGCAGTGAAGCGGCAAATTCACCCCTCCACTTT. Translation gives CASSEAANSPLHF.

In this sample, this clone turned up many times. The chain recombines TRBV30 with TRBJ1-3, with D maybe TRBD1 (5 bases). This CDR3 has 16 residues. Looked up from germline, CDR1 is GTSNPN and CDR2 is SVGIG (reference sequence). Deletions cut 3 bases from V and 9 bases from J, with 24 bases between. The CDR3 DNA follows: TGTGCCTGGAGAGAACCGAGGGGCATCCCATGGAGCACCATATATTTT. Translation gives CAWREPRGIPWSTIYF.

The sample holds many counts of this clone. This rearrangement joins TRBV18 to TRBJ1-1; TRBD1 matches at 9 bases. Trimming at V came to 3 bases and at J to 0 bases, leaving 8 bases not matched to a gene. CDR1 and CDR2 (germline): KGHSH, LQKENI. The CDR3 totals 17 residues. The CDR3 DNA follows: TGTGCCAGCTCACCCCCGGGACAGGGCCCATTGAACACTGAAGCTTTCTTT. This codes for CASSPPGQGPLNTEAFF.

This clone was seen repeatedly, ten times or more. This chain uses TRBV5-1 with TRBJ2-2, with a tentative D call TRBD2 (6 bases). The CDR3 is 16 residues long. V lost 4 bases, J lost 7 bases, and 20 bases lay in between. Germline-derived CDR1 and CDR2 are SGHRS and YFSETQ. The CDR3 loop reads CASSMPPGLSSGELFF. CDR3 nucleotides: TGCGCCAGCAGCATGCCGCCGGGACTTAGCAGCGGGGAGCTGTTTTTT.

The CDR3 protein is CATSRLGHAGQFNYGYTF. CDR3 coding DNA: TGTGCCACCAGCAGACTCGGACACGCCGGACAGTTTAACTATGGCTACACCTTC. This rearrangement joins TRBV15 to TRBJ1-2; a possible D gene is TRBD1 (6 bases). V was shortened by 2 bases and J by 1 base, with 20 bases between the two germline ends. CDR3 size: 18 residues. CDR1 and CDR2 from the germline V gene are LNHNV and YYDKDF (reference sequence). Looking up the rest from reference TRBV15 and TRBJ1-2 gives the full variable domain: DAMVIQNPRYQVTQFGKPVTLSCSQTLNHNVMYWYQQKSSQAPKLLFHYYDKDFNNEADTPDNFQSRRPNTSFCFLDIRSPGLGDTAMYLCATSRLGHAGQFNYGYTFGSGTRLTVV.

The gene calls are TRBV6-5 and TRBJ2-3, with 7 positions matching TRBD1. V gave up 0 bases and J gave up 3 bases; unmatched junction bases: 0. This CDR3 is 14 amino acids long. Looked up from germline, CDR1 is MNHEY and CDR2 is SVGAGI. The CDR3: CASSYSTGTDTQYF. The CDR3 nucleotides are TGTGCCAGCAGTTACTCGACAGGGACAGATACGCAGTATTTT.

This clone was seen more than once but under ten times. V usage is TRBV10-1 and J usage is TRBJ2-3; D is undetermined. Trimming removed 4 bases at V and 3 bases at J, with 11 bases between. The CDR3 extends over 14 amino acids. Germline CDR1 WNHNN, CDR2 SYGVQD (reference sequence). Here the CDR3 reads CASSAGQQTDTQYF. CDR3 nucleotides: TGCGCCAGCAGTGCGGGTCAGCAAACAGATACGCAGTATTTT.

V usage is TRBV5-1 and J usage is TRBJ2-5; TRBD1 matches 7 bases. There are 16 residues in the CDR3. After removal of 4 bases from V and 0 bases from J, the junction contained 9 bases not matched to a gene. Germline values: CDR1 SGHRS, CDR2 YFSETQ. The CDR3 coding sequence is TGCGCCAGCAGCAAACAGGGGAGCGCGTACCAAGAGACCCAGTACTTC. This encodes CASSKQGSAYQETQYF.

This clone occurred many times. The chain carries TRBV5-1 and TRBJ1-2; TRBD1 agrees at 8 bases. Germline V gene data show CDR1 as SGHRS and CDR2 as YFSETQ. After removal of 3 bases from V and 0 bases from J, the junction contained 10 bases not matched to a gene. This CDR3 spans 17 amino acids. CDR3 amino acids: CASSSPGQASSNYGYTF. DNA of the CDR3: TGCGCCAGCAGCTCGCCGGGACAGGCGTCATCTAACTATGGCTACACCTTC. The full variable domain, with the rest looked up from reference TRBV5-1 and TRBJ1-2, is KAGVTQTPRYLIKTRGQQVTLSCSPISGHRSVSWYQQTPGQGLQFLFEYFSETQRNKGNFPGRFSGRQFSNSRSEMNVSTLELGDSALYLCASSSPGQASSNYGYTFGSGTRLTVV.

In this sample, this clone turned up many times. The chain combines TRBV12-3 or TRBV12-4 with TRBJ1-2; D ambiguous. The length of the CDR3 is 11 residues. V lost 10 bases, J lost 8 bases, and 14 bases lay in between. The CDR3: CATEVLYGYTF. The CDR3 DNA sequence: TGTGCCACCGAGGTTTTGTACGGCTACACCTTC.

This clone was counted many times. The chain uses TRBV5-6 and TRBJ1-1; a possible D gene is TRBD1 (5 bases). Germline loops: CDR1 SGHDT, CDR2 YYEEEE. The length of the CDR3 is 14 residues. V was pared by 6 bases and J by 3 bases, with 15 bases between. The CDR3 region is CASNRISGDTEAFF. Written as DNA, the CDR3 is TGTGCCAGCAACCGAATCTCGGGGGACACTGAAGCTTTCTTT.

This clone was seen repeatedly, ten times or more. This chain joins TRBV10-2 and TRBJ2-5; D ambiguous. V was shortened by 3 bases and J by 3 bases, with 5 bases between the two germline ends. Germline lookup yields CDR1 WSHSY and CDR2 SAAADI. The CDR3 length is 12 residues. The CDR3 DNA reads TGCGCCAGCAGTGAACAGAAAGAGACCCAGTACTTC. The encoded protein is CASSEQKETQYF.

This clone was observed many times. The chain couples TRBV12-3 or TRBV12-4 to TRBJ1-1; D ambiguous. CDR3 length equals 14 residues. Trimming removed 1 base from V and 0 bases from J, with 6 bases in between. CDR3 DNA: TGTGCCAGCAGTTTAGGACACTTGAACACTGAAGCTTTCTTT. Translating gives CASSLGHLNTEAFF.

This clone occurred many times. At one of its ends the junction is not consistent with the germline gene, which may arise from a read error. The J gene is TRBJ1-1, the V gene TRBV12-3 or TRBV12-4, with D possibly matching TRBD1 (5 bases). This CDR3 region has 14 residues. CDR3 in DNA: TGTGCCAGCAGTTTTGGGGGGGGTCTAAGGATGGGCCACTTT. Residues: CASSFGGGLRMGHF.

V and J are TRBV7-2 and TRBJ1-5, with D possibly being TRBD1 (6 bases). The V and J ends lost 4 bases and 6 bases respectively, with 13 bases between them. The CDR3 length is 14 residues. CDR1 SGHTA and CDR2 FQGNSA come from the germline V gene. In nucleotides, the CDR3 is TGTGCCAGCAGCTCTAATGGGGGCACTCAGCCCCAGCATTTT. Translated: CASSSNGGTQPQHF.

This clone was counted a few times. V and J are TRBV4-3 and TRBJ2-1; D is undetermined. V was clipped by 3 bases and J by 7 bases, with 13 bases between them. Per the germline V gene, CDR1 is LGHNA and CDR2 is YSLEER. This CDR3 spans 14 amino acids. CDR3 amino acids: CASSQRRMGNEQFF. The CDR3 nucleotides read TGCGCCAGCAGCCAGCGGCGAATGGGTAATGAGCAGTTCTTC.

This clone was counted at least ten times. The V gene is TRBV28, the J gene TRBJ1-5; 8 bases align to TRBD1. V dropped 3 bases and J dropped 2; count of bases not matched to a gene: 3. Germline values: CDR1 MDHEN, CDR2 SYDVKM. This CDR3 comprises 15 residues. CDR3 amino acids: CASSFAGGGNQPQHF. As DNA, the CDR3 is TGTGCCAGCAGTTTCGCAGGGGGCGGCAATCAGCCCCAGCATTTT.

This clone was recorded at least ten times. The chain couples TRBV27 to TRBJ2-3; D not resolved. The germline CDR1 and CDR2 sequences are MNHEY and SMNVEV (reference sequence). V shed 0 bases and J shed 2 bases, with 9 bases lying between them. This CDR3 is 15 amino acids long. The CDR3 nucleotides read TGTGCCAGCAGTTTATCGAGCCCGAACACAGATACGCAGTATTTT. Amino acid sequence: CASSLSSPNTDTQYF.

This clone was detected a few times. V and J are TRBV12-3 or TRBV12-4 and TRBJ2-1; D is possibly TRBD2 (6 bases). The CDR3 contains 12 residues. Deletions cut 10 bases from V and 9 bases from J, with 16 bases between. CDR3 loop: CAITTRSAEQFF. The CDR3 DNA reads as TGTGCCATCACGACTAGATCCGCTGAGCAGTTCTTC.

V and J are TRBV12-3 or TRBV12-4 and TRBJ1-4; TRBD1 aligns across 8 bases. V was clipped by 5 bases and J by 0 bases; unmatched bases: 8. CDR3 size: 17 residues. CDR3 DNA: TGTGCCAGCAGTCCCAAGACAGGGGCCTCAACTAATGAAAAACTGTTTTTT. This translates into CASSPKTGASTNEKLFF.

This clone occurred many times. The V and J genes are TRBV7-2 and TRBJ1-5; no definite D call. Germline-derived CDR1 and CDR2 are SGHTA and FQGNSA. The CDR3 has 15 residues. V was pared by 0 bases and J by 7 bases, with 13 bases between. This chain's CDR3 is CASSLALGSGQPQHF. CDR3 coding DNA: TGTGCCAGCAGCTTAGCGTTGGGGTCGGGGCAGCCCCAGCATTTT.

This clone has ten or more counts. The V and J genes are TRBV15 and TRBJ2-2; possibly TRBD1 for D (5 bases). This CDR3 has 14 residues. Germline V gene data show CDR1 as LNHNV and CDR2 as YYDKDF (reference sequence). The V end lost 6 bases, the J end lost 2 bases, and 10 bases lay between the germline ends. CDR3: CATRSQGNTGELFF. CDR3 nucleotide sequence: TGTGCCACCAGGTCCCAGGGCAACACCGGGGAGCTGTTTTTT.

This clone was seen at least ten times. V gene TRBV5-4 combines with J gene TRBJ2-1; 16 bases align to TRBD2. The CDR3 covers 17 residues. V trimming: 4 bases; J trimming: 8 bases; junction bases outside the gene matches: 9. The germline CDR1 and CDR2 sequences are SGHNT and YYREEE (reference sequence). Here the CDR3 DNA reads TGTGCCAGCAGCGGGACTAGCGGGGGGGCCCTTCCCCATGAGCAGTTCTTC. Its translation: CASSGTSGGALPHEQFF. Full variable domain (rest looked up from reference TRBV5-4 and TRBJ2-1): ETGVTQSPTHLIKTRGQQVTLRCSSQSGHNTVSWYQQALGQGPQFIFQYYREEENGRGNFPPRFSGLQFPNYSSELNVNALELDDSALYLCASSGTSGGALPHEQFFGPGTRLTVL.

This clone has at least ten counts. This chain uses TRBV30 with TRBJ1-3; D not resolved. V was pared by 0 bases and J by 3 bases, with 6 bases between. Germline CDR1 reads GTSNPN; CDR2 reads SVGIG (reference sequence). The CDR3 spans 13 residues. For the CDR3, the DNA is TGTGCCTGGAGTGTACAAGATGGAAACACCATATATTTT. Translation: CAWSVQDGNTIYF.

This clone was recorded at least ten times. V and J are TRBV7-9 and TRBJ1-4; D is possibly TRBD1 (5 bases). Germline values: CDR1 SEHNR, CDR2 FQNEAQ (reference sequence). This CDR3 has 18 amino acids. Trimming took off 4 bases at V and 3 bases at J, with 21 bases between the two ends. CDR3 loop: CASSSTLRGGSSNEKLFF. Written as DNA, the CDR3 is TGTGCCAGCAGCTCGACCCTGAGGGGTGGGAGTTCTAATGAAAAACTGTTTTTT.

The sample holds many counts of this clone. This sequence joins TRBV5-4 and TRBJ1-6; D gene unclear. This CDR3 spans 16 amino acids. In germline, CDR1 is SGHNT, CDR2 YYREEE (reference sequence). V lost 0 bases, J lost 0 bases, and 7 bases lay in between. The CDR3 DNA is TGTGCCAGCAGCTTGGACAAAAACTCCTATAATTCACCCCTCCACTTT. This codes for CASSLDKNSYNSPLHF.

This clone was seen repeatedly, ten times or more. The J gene is TRBJ2-4, the V gene TRBV4-3; D gene unclear. CDR3 length: 15 amino acids. With 4 bases removed from V and 2 bases from J, the gap between germline ends came to 12 bases. Per the germline V gene, CDR1 is LGHNA and CDR2 is YSLEER. CDR3 residues: CASSPTVFPKNIQYF. CDR3 in DNA: TGCGCCAGCAGCCCAACAGTCTTCCCCAAAAACATTCAGTACTTC.